Following are 28 T cell receptor beta chains from one sample sequenced in a study of CXCR3-negative and CXCR3-positive naive CD8 T cells. Study-wide points: Higher TRB CDR3 hydrophobicity marked CXCR3-positive naive cells relative to CXCR3-negative naive cells.

The antigens of these receptors remain unknown. Preparation of TRB cDNA libraries relied on 5' RACE carrying UMI labels. One entry per CDR3 protein, without DNA, is what TCRdb gives after re-calling the 5' RACE reads. This table lists about 120,000 distinct CDR3 sequences. The specimen sequenced was naive CXCR3+ CD8+ T cells from blood. Subset meaning: CD45RO-CCR7+CD27+CD95- naive CD8+ T cells expressing CXCR3 (TNR3+). The receptors shown here come from a human donor in good health. Some clones in this sample may be carry-over from other donors' samples.

The V call is TRBV12-3 or TRBV12-4, the J call TRBJ2-7; checking the TCRdb D call of TRBD2 is not possible without DNA. This CDR3 is 15 amino acids long. The chain's CDR3 is CASSPRLAVSYEQYF.

This chain joins TRBV6-2 or TRBV6-3 and TRBJ2-7; TCRdb's D gene call, TRBD2, goes unchecked for lack of DNA. Germline-derived CDR1 and CDR2 are MNHEY and SVGEGT. The CDR3 is made up of 15 amino acids. The CDR3 spells CASSDRDSMGYEQYF.

The rearrangement links TRBV7-9 to TRBJ2-3; the TCRdb D gene call, TRBD1, has no DNA to confirm it. The CDR3 is 15 residues long. Germline V gene lookup returns CDR1 SEHNR and CDR2 FQNEAQ (reference sequence). CDR3 sequence reads: CASSFTRGGPDTQYF.

V is TRBV4-3 and J is TRBJ2-1; TCRdb indicates TRBD2, and absent DNA this call remains unverified. The CDR3 consists of 17 residues. CDR1 is LGHNA, CDR2 YSLEER, per germline. CDR3 amino acids: CASSQGGPSGLYNEQFF.

This rearrangement joins TRBV12-3 or TRBV12-4 to TRBJ2-7; TCRdb indicates TRBD1, and absent DNA this call remains unverified. The CDR3 contains 15 residues. This CDR3 reads CASSDWTGGHHEQYF.

The V gene is TRBV6-6, the J gene TRBJ1-1. Germline V gene lookup returns CDR1 MNHNY and CDR2 SVGAGI (reference sequence). The CDR3 spans 15 residues. The CDR3 spells CASRLSLGVNTEAFF.

The rearrangement links TRBV4-1 to TRBJ2-1. There are 16 residues in the CDR3. CDR1 and CDR2 from the germline V gene are MGHRA and YSYEKL. This chain's CDR3 is CASSQGGIDHDNEQFF.

V gene TRBV12-3 or TRBV12-4 combines with J gene TRBJ2-1; without DNA, the TCRdb call of TRBD2 cannot be checked. This CDR3 contains 16 residues. The CDR3 protein is CASSALLAGGRNEQFF.

The chain employs TRBV7-8 and TRBJ1-4. The germline V gene has CDR1 SGHVS and CDR2 FQNEAQ. The length of the CDR3 is 13 residues. The CDR3 loop is CASSSGMGEKLFF. The full variable domain, its missing parts supplied by reference TRBV7-8 and TRBJ1-4, is GAGVSQSPRYKVAKRGQDVALRCDPISGHVSLFWYQQALGQGPEFLTYFQNEAQLDKSGLPSDRFFAERPEGSVSTLKIQRTQQEDSAVYLCASSSGMGEKLFFGSGTQLSVL.

The chain recombines TRBV5-5 with TRBJ2-1. The CDR3 has 15 residues. Germline CDR1 reads SGHKS; CDR2 reads YYEKEE (reference sequence). The CDR3 loop is CASSLSSHSYNEQFF.

The gene calls are TRBV23-1 and TRBJ2-3; checking the TCRdb D call of TRBD1 is not possible without DNA. TRBV23-1 falls under the ORF class, with uncertain function. The length of the CDR3 is 16 residues. This CDR3 reads CASSVRTGACTDTQYF.

This chain uses TRBV25-1 with TRBJ1-4. Germline loops: CDR1 MGHDK, CDR2 SYGVNS. The CDR3 extends over 15 amino acids. The CDR3 here is CASGLGENTNEKLFF.

CDR3 residues: CASSPFGQGAFF. The V gene is TRBV4-2, the J gene TRBJ1-1; TCRdb gives TRBD1 as the D gene, but with no DNA this cannot be confirmed. The germline gives CDR1 LGHNA, CDR2 YNFKEQ. The CDR3 length is 12 residues.

The J gene is TRBJ2-5, the V gene TRBV29-1; TCRdb's assignment of TRBD1 cannot be checked, as there is no DNA. CDR1 is SQVTM, CDR2 ANQGSEA, per germline. The CDR3 extends over 15 amino acids. CDR3 region: CSVDGQGPYQETQDF.

The V gene is TRBV6-5, the J gene TRBJ2-1; without DNA, the TCRdb call of TRBD2 cannot be checked. Looked up from germline, CDR1 is MNHEY and CDR2 is SVGAGI. The CDR3 consists of 13 residues. The CDR3 region is CASSYMGLDEQFF.

This sequence joins TRBV10-3 and TRBJ2-7. The germline gives CDR1 ENHRY, CDR2 SYGVKD. There are 14 residues in the CDR3. The CDR3: CAISESASGYEQYF.

The J gene is TRBJ2-5, the V gene TRBV9; the TCRdb call, TRBD1, lacks DNA for checking. The CDR3 is 14 amino acids. Germline V gene lookup returns CDR1 SGDLS and CDR2 YYNGEE. The CDR3: CASSSPGGATAQYF.

This sequence joins TRBV12-3 or TRBV12-4 and TRBJ2-1; the D call of TRBD2 rests on TCRdb alone, since no DNA is present to check it. The length of the CDR3 is 15 residues. CDR3 sequence: CASSSPSGPYNEQFF.

This chain uses TRBV7-3 with TRBJ2-5; with no DNA, the TCRdb D assignment of TRBD2 cannot be verified. This CDR3 comprises 16 residues. Per germline, CDR1 SGHTA and CDR2 FQGTGA. CDR3 protein: CASSPGLAGAQETQYF.

The V call is TRBV20-1, the J call TRBJ2-7; TCRdb's D call of TRBD1 is untestable without DNA. Per the germline V gene, CDR1 is DFQATT and CDR2 is SNEGSKA (reference sequence). The CDR3 contains 14 residues. The CDR3 protein is CSATPLGAGDEQYF.

V usage is TRBV5-5 and J usage is TRBJ2-3; TCRdb gives TRBD1 as the D gene, but with no DNA this cannot be confirmed. CDR1 and CDR2 (germline): SGHKS, YYEKEE (reference sequence). This CDR3 is 16 amino acids long. The CDR3 is CASSLEDGGSTDTQYF.

The chain is built from TRBV12-5 and TRBJ2-7; the D call of TRBD2 rests on TCRdb alone, since no DNA is present to check it. CDR1 is LGHNT and CDR2 is FRNRAP in the germline V gene. The CDR3 runs 18 residues. CDR3 loop: CASVLGTSGFFVSYEQYF.

The chain uses TRBV14 and TRBJ2-1; lacking DNA, the TRBD2 call made by TCRdb goes unchecked. CDR1 is SGHDN, CDR2 FVKESK, per germline. This CDR3 region has 17 residues. CDR3 region: CASSPFPFGTAVHEQFF.

CDR3 amino acids: CASSLAPSYEQYF. The chain carries TRBV5-1 and TRBJ2-7. Germline assignment: CDR1 SGHRS and CDR2 YFSETQ. The length of the CDR3 is 13 residues.

V gene TRBV9 combines with J gene TRBJ1-5; TCRdb picks TRBD1, but there is no DNA to check that call. Germline V gene sequence: CDR1 SGDLS, CDR2 YYNGEE. The CDR3 contains 13 residues. The chain's CDR3 is CATSGTGYQPQHF.

The rearrangement links TRBV2 to TRBJ2-1. The CDR3 spans 13 residues. Germline CDR1 is SNHLY and CDR2 is FYNNEI. CDR3 residues: CASSEGPANEQFF.

This CDR3 is CASSGLAGSDTQYF. The chain joins TRBV2 to TRBJ2-3; TCRdb picks TRBD2, but there is no DNA to check that call. CDR1 is SNHLY, CDR2 FYNNEI, per germline. This CDR3 comprises 14 residues.

The chain couples TRBV5-6 to TRBJ2-3. Germline V gene sequence: CDR1 SGHDT, CDR2 YYEEEE. The CDR3 has 14 residues. CDR3 residues: CASSLVIPTDTQYF.